Described below is a single T cell receptor beta chain sequence and its context. The data were obtained in a study of spatial heterogeneity in lung cancer. For the study at large: After resection, follow-up PBMC samples were sequenced when available, at a median of approximately 26 months later.

The CDR3 loop spans 12 amino acids. Trimming stripped 0 bases from V and 12 bases from J, with 9 bases between. Germline V gene sequence: CDR1 ENHRY, CDR2 SYGVKD. As for time point: blood at routine non-recurrence follow-up after resection. Unsorted whole RNA samples from tumor, nontumor lung or frozen PBMC were sequenced. TCRdb processed the 5' RACE reads anew with MiXCR; each CDR3 protein has one entry. The sample has some 120,000 distinct CDR3 sequences, 10% to 15% seen once. The J gene is TRBJ2-1, the V gene TRBV10-3, with D tentatively TRBD1 or TRBD2 (5 bases each). Sequencing used PBMCs, obtained at follow-up. This receptor was identified in a male donor with early-stage non-small cell lung cancer. The CDR3: CAISESGVGQFF. CDR3 bases: TGTGCCATCAGTGAGTCGGGGGTAGGGCAGTTCTTC.